The rows below give T cell receptor beta chains drawn from one sample of a study of shared clonotypes between healthy human individuals. Sequencing was performed with immunoSEQ multiplex PCR; in TCRdb, only in-frame clones are kept and a portion is missing. Of some 1,100,000 clones detected, around 78% appear once; the ten largest clones hold more than 0.5%. The sample consisted of memory CD4+ T cells from PBMCs. Receptor source: a man between 18 and 29 years old in good health. Some clones in this sample may be carry-over from other donors' samples. The CDR3 runs from the conserved cysteine through the conserved F or W. The order of the fields is D gene, clone size, J gene, CDR3 length, V gene, CDR3 protein, CDR3 DNA. The D gene is left open where the match is weak. Size is stated for part of the rows, as once, few or many counts, or as a class when the clone is expanded.

>NA|NA|TRBJ2-2|13|TRBV11-1
CASSLIQTGELFF
TGTGCCAGCAGCTTAATTCAGACCGGGGAGCTGTTTTTT
>TRBD2|NA|TRBJ2-1|14|TRBV25-1
CASSEAGLANEQFF
TGTGCCAGCAGTGAGGCGGGACTAGCCAATGAGCAGTTCTTC
>NA|NA|TRBJ2-3|14|TRBV19
CASRITAGQHPMYF
TGTGCCAGTAGGATCACGGCCGGACAGCACCCGATGTATTTT
>NA|NA|TRBJ2-3|15|TRBV11-1
CASSLVMGKTGTQYF
TGTGCCAGCAGCTTAGTAATGGGAAAAACTGGTACGCAGTATTTT
>TRBD1|NA|TRBJ2-7|13|TRBV14
CASSQVGTGEQYF
TGTGCCAGCAGCCAAGTGGGGACAGGGGAGCAGTACTTC
>NA|NA|TRBJ2-4|15|TRBV11-1
CASSLGRVAKNIQYF
TGTGCCAGCAGTTTGGGACGGGTAGCCAAAAACATTCAGTACTTC
>TRBD1|NA|TRBJ1-2|13|TRBV7-3
CASSTDRGYGYTF
TGTGCCAGCAGCACCGACAGGGGATATGGCTACACCTTC
>TRBD1|NA|TRBJ2-3|16|TRBV6-5
CASSYQGGPPTDTQYF
TGTGCCAGCAGTTACCAAGGGGGCCCCCCCACAGATACGCAGTATTTT
>TRBD2|NA|TRBJ2-3|15|TRBV6-6
CASRLADHHTDTQYF
TGTGCCAGCAGACTAGCGGACCATCACACAGATACGCAGTATTTT
>NA|NA|TRBJ1-1|15|TRBV7-8
CASSPDSTYNTEAFF
TGTGCCAGCAGCCCGGACAGCACCTACAACACTGAAGCTTTCTTT
>NA|NA|TRBJ1-2|12|TRBV28
CATARSVYGYTF
TGTGCCACCGCACGGTCCGTGTATGGCTACACCTTC
>TRBD1|NA|TRBJ1-2|16|TRBV2
CASSETRTGVNYGYTF
TGTGCCAGCAGTGAGACTAGGACAGGTGTGAACTATGGCTACACCTTC
>TRBD1|once|TRBJ2-3|13|TRBV29-1
CSVDRGGTDTQYF
TGCAGCGTGGACAGGGGAGGCACAGATACGCAGTATTTT
>NA|NA|TRBJ2-2|15|TRBV25-1
CARAVGGRGTGELFF
TGTGCCAGGGCCGTGGGGGGGCGAGGCACCGGGGAGCTGTTTTTT
>TRBD1|NA|TRBJ1-1|16|TRBV5-1
CASSPRQGIMNTEAFF
TGCGCCAGCAGCCCCCGACAGGGGATCATGAACACTGAAGCTTTCTTT
>NA|NA|TRBJ1-1|15|TRBV18
CASSPPNGWDTEAFF
TGTGCCAGCTCACCACCTAACGGCTGGGACACTGAAGCTTTCTTT
>TRBD1|NA|TRBJ2-7|16|TRBV10-3
CAISERPGQGSYEQYF
TGTGCCATCAGTGAGAGGCCGGGACAGGGGTCCTACGAGCAGTACTTC
>TRBD2|NA|TRBJ2-1|14|TRBV5-1
CASREAGGSREQFF
TGCGCCAGCCGGGAGGCGGGAGGGTCCAGGGAGCAGTTCTTC
>TRBD1|NA|TRBJ1-1|15|TRBV6-5
CASRGPGQMNTEAFF
TGTGCCAGCAGAGGGCCGGGACAGATGAACACTGAAGCTTTCTTT
>NA|NA|TRBJ2-7|14|TRBV6-1
CASLDSGSSYEQYF
TGTGCCAGCCTTGATAGCGGAAGCTCCTACGAGCAGTACTTC
>NA|NA|TRBJ1-5|14|TRBV6-1
CASTPSGGNQPQHF
TGTGCCAGCACCCCCTCGGGGGGCAATCAGCCCCAGCATTTT
>NA|NA|TRBJ2-5|13|TRBV2
CASSGYSRETQYF
TGTGCCAGCAGTGGTTACTCCCGCGAGACCCAGTACTTC
>NA|NA|TRBJ2-7|16|TRBV19
CASSRGPTTSFYEQYF
TGTGCCAGTAGTAGGGGGCCCACCACCTCGTTCTACGAGCAGTACTTC
>NA|NA|TRBJ2-5|17|TRBV7-2
CASSRLDRSLVKETQYF
TGTGCCAGCAGCCGCCTTGATAGATCCTTAGTCAAAGAGACCCAGTACTTC
>TRBD1|once|TRBJ1-2|14|TRBV5-6
CASSWGTGNYGYTF
TGTGCCAGCAGCTGGGGGACAGGGAACTATGGCTACACCTTC
>TRBD2|NA|TRBJ2-7|13|TRBV5-1
CASSRGLWGEQYF
TGCGCCAGCAGCCGGGGACTATGGGGCGAGCAGTACTTC
>NA|NA|TRBJ2-3|15|TRBV5-4
CASRPGRKGTDTQYF
TGTGCCAGCCGCCCCGGTCGGAAGGGCACAGATACGCAGTATTTT
>NA|NA|TRBJ2-1|16|TRBV5-4
CASSPSGGPRGNEQFF
TGTGCCAGCAGCCCCTCTGGAGGGCCGAGGGGCAATGAGCAGTTCTTC
>NA|NA|TRBJ2-5|14|TRBV5-1
CASSLFGAEETQYF
TGCGCCAGCAGCTTGTTCGGGGCCGAAGAGACCCAGTACTTC
>TRBD1|few|TRBJ1-2|14|TRBV7-2
CASSIRQGTYGYTF
TGTGCCAGCAGCATACGACAGGGGACCTATGGCTACACCTTC
>NA|few|TRBJ1-1|13|TRBV15
CATSGGMNTEAFF
TGTGCCACCAGCGGGGGCATGAACACTGAAGCTTTCTTT
>NA|NA|TRBJ1-2|11|TRBV5-1
CASGRDESYTF
TGCGCCAGCGGTCGCGATGAGAGCTACACCTTC
>NA|NA|TRBJ1-3|12|TRBV6-5
CASRSPGNTIYF
TGTGCCAGCAGGTCCCCTGGAAACACCATATATTTT
>TRBD2|NA|TRBJ2-2|14|TRBV11-3
CASSLGLAGGELFF
TGTGCCAGCAGCTTAGGACTAGCGGGCGGGGAGCTGTTTTTT
>TRBD2|NA|TRBJ2-1|15|TRBV5-1
CASSYLAGAYNEQFF
TGCGCCAGCAGCTATTTAGCGGGAGCTTACAATGAGCAGTTCTTC
>NA|NA|TRBJ1-4|15|TRBV11-3
CASSRYGTKNEKLFF
TGTGCCAGCAGCCGATACGGGACAAAAAATGAAAAACTGTTTTTT
>NA|NA|TRBJ1-5|13|TRBV6-5
CASGAAYNQPQHF
TGTGCCAGTGGGGCCGCATACAATCAGCCCCAGCATTTT
>TRBD2|NA|TRBJ2-5|15|TRBV9
CASSVTSGRQETQYF
TGTGCCAGCAGCGTTACTAGCGGGAGACAAGAGACCCAGTACTTC
>TRBD2|NA|TRBJ2-5|15|TRBV9
CASSVDSSGRETQYF
TGTGCCAGCAGCGTAGATTCTAGCGGGAGAGAGACCCAGTACTTC
>TRBD1|NA|TRBJ2-1|15|TRBV5-4
CASSLGQGIYNEQFF
TGTGCCAGCAGCTTGGGACAGGGTATCTACAATGAGCAGTTCTTC
>TRBD1|NA|TRBJ1-2|13|TRBV9
CASSGGTGYGYTF
TGTGCCAGCAGCGGGGGGACAGGATATGGCTACACCTTC
>TRBD1|NA|TRBJ1-1|15|TRBV7-9
CASSSLTGAGTEAFF
TGTGCCAGCAGCTCTCTGACAGGGGCGGGCACTGAAGCTTTCTTT
>NA|NA|TRBJ1-2|13|TRBV5-1
CASSLAGRSGYTF
TGCGCCAGCAGCTTAGCCGGGAGGAGTGGCTACACCTTC
>NA|NA|TRBJ1-2|14|TRBV9
CASSDARTNYGYTF
TGTGCCAGCAGCGATGCGAGGACAAACTATGGCTACACCTTC
>NA|NA|TRBJ2-5|15|TRBV4-3
CASSHGRSRQETQYF
TGCGCCAGCAGCCACGGCCGGAGCCGCCAAGAGACCCAGTACTTC
>NA|NA|TRBJ2-5|13|TRBV18
CASSPPGAETQYF
TGTGCCAGCTCACCACCTGGGGCCGAGACCCAGTACTTC
>TRBD2|NA|TRBJ2-1|14|TRBV5-1
CASSQGLAGTEQFF
TGCGCCAGCAGCCAAGGACTAGCGGGTACTGAGCAGTTCTTC
>TRBD1|NA|TRBJ2-5|15|TRBV5-1
CASLSIPDRDETQYF
TGCGCCAGCCTCTCCATCCCTGACAGGGACGAGACCCAGTACTTC
>TRBD1|many|TRBJ2-5|14|TRBV2
CASSSGQGGETQYF
TGTGCCAGCAGCTCGGGACAGGGGGGAGAGACCCAGTACTTC
>NA|NA|TRBJ1-5|16|TRBV4-2
CASSQATGISNQPQHF
TGTGCCAGCAGCCAAGCAACGGGCATTAGCAATCAGCCCCAGCATTTT
>NA|NA|TRBJ2-7|11|TRBV20-1
CSALERYEQYF
TGCAGTGCCCTAGAGAGGTACGAGCAGTACTTC
>NA|once|TRBJ2-1|15|TRBV11-2
CASRGERMSYNEQFF
TGTGCCAGCAGGGGGGAAAGAATGTCCTACAATGAGCAGTTCTTC
>NA|NA|TRBJ1-2|14|TRBV7-8
CASSLGARAYGYTF
TGTGCCAGCAGCTTAGGGGCCCGAGCCTATGGCTACACCTTC
>NA|NA|TRBJ1-2|13|TRBV7-2
CASSSDRRSGYTF
TGTGCCAGCAGCTCAGACCGACGGTCTGGCTACACCTTC
>NA|many|TRBJ1-3|16|TRBV27
CARPPRAGIPGNTIYF
TGTGCCAGACCTCCTCGGGCAGGAATTCCTGGAAACACCATATATTTT